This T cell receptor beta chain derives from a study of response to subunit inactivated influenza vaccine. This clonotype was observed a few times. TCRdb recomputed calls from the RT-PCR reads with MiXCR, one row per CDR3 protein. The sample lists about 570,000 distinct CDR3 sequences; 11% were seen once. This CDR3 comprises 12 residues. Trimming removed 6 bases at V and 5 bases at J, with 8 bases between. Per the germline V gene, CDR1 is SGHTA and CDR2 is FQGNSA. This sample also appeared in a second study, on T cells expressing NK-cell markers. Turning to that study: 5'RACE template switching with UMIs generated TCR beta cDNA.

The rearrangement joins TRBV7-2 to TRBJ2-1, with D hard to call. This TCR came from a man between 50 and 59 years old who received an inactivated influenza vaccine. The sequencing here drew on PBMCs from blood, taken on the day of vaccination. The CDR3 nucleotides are TGTGCCAGCAGTCAAAGGAACAATGAGCAGTTCTTC. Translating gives CASSQRNNEQFF.